This TCR beta chain was recovered during a study of T cells after yellow fever vaccination. At the level of the study: With SMART-Seq v4 Ultra Low Input, the fractions containing low cell numbers were prepared.

CDR3 length equals 16 residues. Germline values: CDR1 MNHEY, CDR2 SVGAGI. The trim removed 6 bases at V and 7 bases at J, leaving 7 bases unmatched. Researchers made TCR cDNA using 5'RACE template switching, and this step added a universal primer site and UMIs. TCRdb reprocessed the 5' RACE reads with MiXCR, giving one entry per CDR3 protein. The sample has hundreds of thousands of distinct CDR3 sequences; roughly a sixth are singletons. The sample was PBMCs, taken before the yellow fever booster vaccination. The V and J genes are TRBV6-5 and TRBJ2-1, with TRBD2 matching over 15 bases. This receptor was obtained from a man in his late teens or twenties who received the YFV17D yellow fever vaccine. CDR3 sequence reads: CASREGTSGGWNEQFF. CDR3 DNA: TGTGCCAGCAGGGAAGGGACTAGCGGGGGGTGGAATGAGCAGTTCTTC.